The clone carrying this T cell receptor (beta chain) was counted ten times or more. Its antigen is unidentified. Trimming took 3 bases from V and 1 from J, leaving 10 bases between them. The germline CDR1 and CDR2 sequences are SGHTA and FQGNSA. The CDR3 covers 15 residues. This entry is derived from a study of T cells in Graves' hyperthyroidism and ophthalmopathy. The wider study: Peripheral blood was taken when the disease was first diagnosed, before any treatment began. Broader study findings: The model predicted ophthalmopathy a median roughly 6.3 months before onset.

Using RNA transcripts as the source, TCR beta CDR3 regions were amplified. A first-round RT-PCR of the TCR CDR3 used the HTBI primer set. TCRdb recomputed calls from the multiplex PCR reads with MiXCR, one row per CDR3 protein. Among some 350,000 distinct CDR3 sequences listed, about 20% were seen once. The V and J genes are TRBV7-2 and TRBJ1-5, with D unresolved. Sequencing input: blood. The clonotype originates from a woman aged 18-29 years with Graves' hyperthyroidism. In DNA form, the CDR3 reads TGTGCCAGCAGCTTCGTCGCGAGGAGCAATCAGCCCCAGCATTTT. Its protein product is CASSFVARSNQPQHF. Full variable domain (missing parts from reference TRBV7-2 and TRBJ1-5): GAGVSQSPSNKVTEKGKDVELRCDPISGHTALYWYRQSLGQGLEFLIYFQGNSAPDKSGLPSDRFSAERTGGSVSTLTIQRTQQEDSAVYLCASSFVARSNQPQHFGDGTRLSIL.